The clone carrying this T cell receptor beta chain was detected only a few times. As yet, its antigen is unknown. TCR beta libraries were built with iRepertoire HTBI primers and Arm-PCR of CDR3 regions. TCRdb called the multiplex PCR reads again in MiXCR, with one record for every CDR3 protein. Of more than 450,000 distinct CDR3 sequences listed, about 12% are singletons. Losses at the gene ends were 1 base for V and 6 bases for J; bases not matched to a gene: 18. Germline V gene sequence: CDR1 LNHNV, CDR2 YYDKDF (reference sequence). The CDR3 runs to 20 residues. This entry belongs to a study of regulatory T cells in long-lasting Graves disease. The study, taken as a whole, reports: Not thyroid tissue but only peripheral blood was studied.

Time point noted: newly diagnosed GD, antithyroid drugs for less than 3 months. Preparation of the TCR library used RNA extracted from PBMCs. The same sample was also used in a study of T cells in Graves' hyperthyroidism and ophthalmopathy. As that study records: TCR CDR3 underwent first-round RT-PCR with the HTBI primer set.

This sequence originates from a woman aged 25 to 39 with Graves disease. The material was peripheral blood mononuclear cells (PBMCs), obtained at new diagnosis, from a patient treated with antithyroid drugs. The chain joins TRBV15 to TRBJ2-2; 9 bases are a match to TRBD2. The CDR3 region is CATSRGWGELAGRRAGELFF. The CDR3 DNA is TGTGCCACCAGCAGAGGGTGGGGGGAACTAGCGGGCCGCCGGGCCGGGGAGCTGTTTTTT.